This T cell receptor beta chain was identified during a study of shared clonotypes between healthy human individuals. Germline-derived CDR1 and CDR2 are SQVTM and ANQGSEA. V was clipped by 4 bases and J by 6 bases; unmatched bases: 11. CDR3 length: 16 residues. Only in-frame clones appear in the TCRdb table, and some are missing; sequencing was by immunoSEQ multiplex PCR. The sample lists millions of clones, under 95% occurring once. The naive CD8 population came from CD45RO-negative cells selected for CCR7, without terminally differentiated effector memory CD45RA+ cells. The sequence came from a man younger than 35 in good health. Some clones in this sample may be carry-over from other donors' samples. The sample comprised naive CD8+ T cells from PBMCs. This chain joins TRBV29-1 and TRBJ2-2; 10 bases agree with TRBD2. The CDR3 nucleotides are TGCAGCGTTGGTAGCGGGAGGCTGTTTGGGTCCGGGGAGCTGTTTTTT. This codes for CSVGSGRLFGSGELFF.